These 10 T cell receptor beta chains were sequenced from one sample in a study of synovial regulatory T cells in juvenile arthritis (dated by TCRdb to the mid-2010s). The library was produced with the immunoSEQ multiplex PCR assay. What TCRdb holds here is the immuneACCESS table cut down to in-frame rearrangements. Part of the clones is not present; checked against another copy, under half of the missing clones reflect an unresolved V gene, and the others are unexplained. The sample's clone listing holds just under 10,000 clones. 0.8% to 0.95% of the sample is in the top ten clones. The source material was Treg cells from blood. The cell subset or site label for this specimen denotes: remaining (HLA-DR-negative) circulating blood Treg cells. The receptors come from a donor younger than 30 with juvenile idiopathic arthritis.

The chain recombines TRBV7-6 with TRBJ2-5; TCRdb reports TRBD2, a call that lacks DNA to check it against. This CDR3 is 11 amino acids long. No DNA appears here. Germline assignment: CDR1 SGHVS and CDR2 FNYEAQ. Here the CDR3 reads CASTPGETQYF. The whole variable domain, remainder taken from reference TRBV7-6 and TRBJ2-5, is GAGVSQSPRYKVTKRGQDVALRCDPISGHVSLYWYRQALGQGPEFLTYFNYEAQQDKSGLPNDRFSAERPEGSISTLTIQRTEQRDSAMYRCASTPGETQYFGPGTRLLVL.

The genes are TRBV5-1 and TRBJ1-2. This CDR3 contains 13 residues. No coding sequence is recorded. Germline values: CDR1 SGHRS, CDR2 YFSETQ. The chain's CDR3 is CASSLEGAHGYTF.

The V call is TRBV6-5, the J call TRBJ1-2; the TCRdb D gene call, TRBD1, has no DNA to confirm it. The CDR3 extends over 13 amino acids. DNA is not on record. From germline, CDR1 is MNHEY and CDR2 SVGAGI. CDR3 amino acids: CASRRPGQAVNTF.

The chain is built from TRBV29-1 and TRBJ2-2; the D call of TRBD2 rests on TCRdb alone, since no DNA is present to check it. The CDR3 loop spans 15 amino acids. No nucleotide data were recorded. The germline gives CDR1 SQVTM, CDR2 ANQGSEA. This chain's CDR3 is CSVRRPGLNTGELFF.

This chain connects TRBV19 to TRBJ1-1; TCRdb's D gene call, TRBD1, goes unchecked for lack of DNA. The germline V gene has CDR1 LNHDA and CDR2 SQIVND (reference sequence). This CDR3 is built from 16 residues. No DNA is recorded. CDR3 amino acids: CASRTGGVAGNTEAFF.

The chain recombines TRBV6-5 with TRBJ1-6; with no DNA, the TCRdb D assignment of TRBD1 cannot be verified. The CDR3 is 14 amino acids. No DNA appears here. The germline V gene encodes CDR1 MNHEY and CDR2 SVGAGI. The CDR3 loop reads CASTPTGGYSPLHF.

CDR3 sequence: CASSRQGAEGYQPQHF. The genes are TRBV19 and TRBJ1-5; TCRdb names TRBD1, which stays unverified in the absence of DNA. The CDR3 is 16 residues long. No DNA is listed. Per germline, CDR1 LNHDA and CDR2 SQIVND (reference sequence).

The rearrangement joins TRBV15 to TRBJ1-4; the TCRdb D gene call, TRBD1, has no DNA to confirm it. The V gene's germline CDR1 is LNHNV and CDR2 YYDKDF (reference sequence). The CDR3 length is 16 residues. The DNA is unrecorded. This CDR3 is CATSTINRALNEKLFF. The variable domain in full, with the rest retrieved from reference TRBV15 and TRBJ1-4, is DAMVIQNPRYQVTQFGKPVTLSCSQTLNHNVMYWYQQKSSQAPKLLFHYYDKDFNNEADTPDNFQSRRPNTSFCFLDIRSPGLGDTAMYLCATSTINRALNEKLFFGSGTQLSVL.

This rearrangement joins TRBV5-4 to TRBJ2-3. Germline CDR1 and CDR2: SGHNT and YYREEE (reference sequence). The CDR3 spans 13 residues. The DNA sequence is not available. The CDR3 here is CASSFRATDTQYF.

The chain links TRBV5-1 to TRBJ2-1; the TCRdb call, TRBD2, lacks DNA for checking. The CDR3 sequence is 16 residues long. No nucleotide data were recorded. From germline, CDR1 is SGHRS and CDR2 YFSETQ. The CDR3 sequence: CASSLQSAGGYNEQFF.